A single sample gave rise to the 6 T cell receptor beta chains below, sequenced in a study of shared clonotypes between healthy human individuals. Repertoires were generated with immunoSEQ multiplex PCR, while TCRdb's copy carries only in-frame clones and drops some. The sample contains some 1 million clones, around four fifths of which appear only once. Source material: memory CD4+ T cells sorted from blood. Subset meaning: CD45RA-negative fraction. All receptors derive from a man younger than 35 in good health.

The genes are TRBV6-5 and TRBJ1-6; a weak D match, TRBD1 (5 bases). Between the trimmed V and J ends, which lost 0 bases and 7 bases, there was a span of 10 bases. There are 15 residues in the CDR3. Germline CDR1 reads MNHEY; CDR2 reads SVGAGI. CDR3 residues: CASSYSGLSNSPLHF. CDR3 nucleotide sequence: TGTGCCAGCAGTTACTCGGGACTGTCGAATTCACCCCTCCACTTT.

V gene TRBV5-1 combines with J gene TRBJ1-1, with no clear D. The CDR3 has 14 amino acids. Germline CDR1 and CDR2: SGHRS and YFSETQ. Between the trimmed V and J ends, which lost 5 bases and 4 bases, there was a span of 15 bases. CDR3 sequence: CASRERAQGTEAFF. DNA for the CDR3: TGCGCCAGCAGGGAAAGGGCCCAAGGCACTGAAGCTTTCTTT.

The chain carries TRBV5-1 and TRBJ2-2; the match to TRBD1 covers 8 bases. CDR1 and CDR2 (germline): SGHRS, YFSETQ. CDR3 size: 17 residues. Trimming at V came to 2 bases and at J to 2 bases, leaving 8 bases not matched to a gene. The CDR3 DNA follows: TGCGCCAGCAGCTTCGGGACAGGAGGACCAAACACCGGGGAGCTGTTTTTT. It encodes CASSFGTGGPNTGELFF.

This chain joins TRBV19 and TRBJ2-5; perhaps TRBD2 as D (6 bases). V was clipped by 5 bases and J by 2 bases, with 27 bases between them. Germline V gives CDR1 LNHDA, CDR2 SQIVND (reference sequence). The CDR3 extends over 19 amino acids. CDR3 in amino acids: CASSVYGGPSGVGQETQYF. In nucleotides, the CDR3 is TGTGCCAGTAGTGTTTATGGAGGGCCTTCGGGCGTGGGACAAGAGACCCAGTACTTC.

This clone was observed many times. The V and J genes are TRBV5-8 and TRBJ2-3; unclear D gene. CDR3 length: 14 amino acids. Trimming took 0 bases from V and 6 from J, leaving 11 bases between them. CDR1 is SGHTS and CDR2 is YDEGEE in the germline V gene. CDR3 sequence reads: CASSLEWLGDTQYF. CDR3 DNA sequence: TGTGCCAGCAGCTTGGAATGGTTGGGGGATACGCAGTATTTT.

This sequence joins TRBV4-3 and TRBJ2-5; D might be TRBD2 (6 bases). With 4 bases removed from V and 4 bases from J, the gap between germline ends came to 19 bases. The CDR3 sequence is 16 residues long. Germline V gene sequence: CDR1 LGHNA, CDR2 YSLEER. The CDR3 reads CASSPNGTHAGETQYF. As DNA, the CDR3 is TGCGCCAGCAGCCCAAACGGGACTCACGCGGGAGAGACCCAGTACTTC.